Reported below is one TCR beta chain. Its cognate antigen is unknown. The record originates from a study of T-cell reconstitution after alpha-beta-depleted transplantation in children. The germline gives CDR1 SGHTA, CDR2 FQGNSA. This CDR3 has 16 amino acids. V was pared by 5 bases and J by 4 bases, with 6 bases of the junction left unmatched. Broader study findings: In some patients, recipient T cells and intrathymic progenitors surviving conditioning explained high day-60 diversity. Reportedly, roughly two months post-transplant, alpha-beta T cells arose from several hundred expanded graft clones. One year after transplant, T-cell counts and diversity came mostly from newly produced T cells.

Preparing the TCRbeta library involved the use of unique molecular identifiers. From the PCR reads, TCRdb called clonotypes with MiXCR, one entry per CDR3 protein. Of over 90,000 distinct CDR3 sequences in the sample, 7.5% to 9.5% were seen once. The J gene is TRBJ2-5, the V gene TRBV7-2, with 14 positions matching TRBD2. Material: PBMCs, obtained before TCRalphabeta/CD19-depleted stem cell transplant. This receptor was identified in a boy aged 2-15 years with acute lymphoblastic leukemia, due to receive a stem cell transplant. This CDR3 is CASSETSGGAGETQYF. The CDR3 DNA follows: TGTGCCAGCAGCGAGACTAGCGGGGGGGCAGGAGAGACCCAGTACTTC.